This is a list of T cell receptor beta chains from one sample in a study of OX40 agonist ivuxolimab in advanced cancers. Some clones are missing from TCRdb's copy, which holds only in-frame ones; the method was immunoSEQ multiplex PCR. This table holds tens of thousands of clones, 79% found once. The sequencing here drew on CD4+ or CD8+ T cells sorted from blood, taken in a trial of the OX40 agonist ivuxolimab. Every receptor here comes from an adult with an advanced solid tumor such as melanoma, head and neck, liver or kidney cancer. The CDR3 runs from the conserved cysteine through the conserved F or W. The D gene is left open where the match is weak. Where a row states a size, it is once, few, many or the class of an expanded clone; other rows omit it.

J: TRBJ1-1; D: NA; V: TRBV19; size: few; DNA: TGTGCCAGTAGTAACGGAGCCCTTATGAACACTGAAGCTTTCTTT; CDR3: CASSNGALMNTEAFF
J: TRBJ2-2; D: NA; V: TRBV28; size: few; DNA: TGTGCCAGCAGCCGGAGGCGGAACACCGGGGAGCTGTTTTTT; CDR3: CASSRRRNTGELFF
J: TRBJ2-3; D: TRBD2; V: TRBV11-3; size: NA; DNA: TGTGCCAGCAGCTCGAGGACTAGCGCGAGGGATAAGTATTTT; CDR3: CASSSRTSARDKYF
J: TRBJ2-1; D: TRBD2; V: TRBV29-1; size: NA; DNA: TGCAGCGTGATCCCCGGGACTAGCGGGAGGTCCTCCTACAATGAGCAGTTCTTC; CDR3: CSVIPGTSGRSSYNEQFF
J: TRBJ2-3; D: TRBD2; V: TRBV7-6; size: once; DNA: TGTGCCAGCAGCGACACGGGGGGGTTGGGAGATACGCAGTATTTT; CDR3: CASSDTGGLGDTQYF
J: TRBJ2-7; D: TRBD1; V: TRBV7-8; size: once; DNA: TGTGCCAGCAGCTTGGGGGGGACAGGGATGAAGTACGAGCAGTACTTC; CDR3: CASSLGGTGMKYEQYF
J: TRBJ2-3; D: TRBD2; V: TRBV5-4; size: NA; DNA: TGTGCCAGCAGCTTGGAGGGGACTAGCGGGGGAGATACGCAGTATTTT; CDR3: CASSLEGTSGGDTQYF
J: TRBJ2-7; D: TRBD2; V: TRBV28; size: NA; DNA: TGTGCCAGCATTCGTCCTAGCGGACTCTCCTACGAGCAGTACTTC; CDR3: CASIRPSGLSYEQYF
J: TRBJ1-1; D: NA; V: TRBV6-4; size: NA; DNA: TGTGCCAGCAGTGACGGACAGAGCACTGAAGCTTTCTTT; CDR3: CASSDGQSTEAFF
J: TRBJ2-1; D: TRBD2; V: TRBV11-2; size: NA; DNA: TGTGCCAGCAGCACGACTAGCGGGAGCTACTCCTACAATGAGCAGTTCTTC; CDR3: CASSTTSGSYSYNEQFF
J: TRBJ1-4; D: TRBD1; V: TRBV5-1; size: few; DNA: TGCGCCAGCAGCTTGGCCCAGGGGGTGAGAGAAAAACTGTTTTTT; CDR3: CASSLAQGVREKLFF
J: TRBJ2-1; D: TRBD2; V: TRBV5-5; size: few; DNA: TGTGCCAGCAGCTTAATCCCACTAGCGGGACACAATGAGCAGTTCTTC; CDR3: CASSLIPLAGHNEQFF
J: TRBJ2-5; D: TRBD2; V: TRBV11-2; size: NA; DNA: TGTGCCAGCAGCTTATCACTGACTAGCGGGCAAGAGACCCAGTACTTC; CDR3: CASSLSLTSGQETQYF
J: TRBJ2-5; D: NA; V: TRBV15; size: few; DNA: TGTGCCACCAGCAGAGATAACGGGGTGACGGAGACCCAGTACTTC; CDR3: CATSRDNGVTETQYF
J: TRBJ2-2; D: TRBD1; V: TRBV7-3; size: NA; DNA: TGTGCCAGCAGCCTGGGACAGGGCACCGGGGAGCTGTTTTTT; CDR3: CASSLGQGTGELFF
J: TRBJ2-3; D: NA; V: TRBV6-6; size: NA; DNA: TGTGCCAGCAGTTACTCGCGGGACCGCTCAGATACGCAGTATTTT; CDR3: CASSYSRDRSDTQYF
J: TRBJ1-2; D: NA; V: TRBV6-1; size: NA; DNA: TGTGCCAGCAGTGCGGGGGGCGCTAACTATGGCTACACCTTC; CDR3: CASSAGGANYGYTF
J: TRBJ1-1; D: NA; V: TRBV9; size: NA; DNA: TGTGCCAGCAGCGTAGGGTTTACGATGAACACTGAAGCTTTCTTT; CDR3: CASSVGFTMNTEAFF
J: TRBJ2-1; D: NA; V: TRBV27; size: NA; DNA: TGTGCCGCAAGGAGGGCTAGCGCTTACAATGAGCAGTTCTTC; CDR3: CAARRASAYNEQFF
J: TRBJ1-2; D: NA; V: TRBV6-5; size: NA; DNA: TGTGCCAGCAGCCCCAGGGGCAACTATGGCTACACCTTC; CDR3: CASSPRGNYGYTF
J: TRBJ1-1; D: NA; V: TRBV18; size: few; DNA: TGTGCCAGCTCCCCGGACGGAGGCACTGAAGCTTTCTTT; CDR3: CASSPDGGTEAFF
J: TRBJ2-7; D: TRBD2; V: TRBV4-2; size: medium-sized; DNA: TGTGCCAGCAGCCAAGATCTCACTAGCGGCTCCTACGAGCAGTACTTC; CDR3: CASSQDLTSGSYEQYF
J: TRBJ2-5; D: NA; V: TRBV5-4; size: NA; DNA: TGTGCCAGCAGCACACGACAGGGAGGGGAGACCCAGTACTTC; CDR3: CASSTRQGGETQYF
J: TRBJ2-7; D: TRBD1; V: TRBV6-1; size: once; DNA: TGTGCCAGCAGTTATCAGGGGGCCTACGAGCAGTACTTC; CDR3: CASSYQGAYEQYF
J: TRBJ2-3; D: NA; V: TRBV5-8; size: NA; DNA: TGTGCCAGCAGCTTGGAACCGTCAACAGATACGCAGTATTTT; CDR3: CASSLEPSTDTQYF
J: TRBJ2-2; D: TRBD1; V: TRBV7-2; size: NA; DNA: TGTGCCAGCAGCTTAAGTGGGACAGGGGGCGGGGAGCTGTTTTTT; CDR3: CASSLSGTGGGELFF
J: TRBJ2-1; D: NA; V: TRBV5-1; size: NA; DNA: TGCGCCAGCCGCCAACCGTCCTACAATGAGCAGTTCTTC; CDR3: CASRQPSYNEQFF
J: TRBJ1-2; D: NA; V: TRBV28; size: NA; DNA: TGTGCCAGCAGTTTGGAGGGTCTCTATGGCTACACCTTC; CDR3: CASSLEGLYGYTF
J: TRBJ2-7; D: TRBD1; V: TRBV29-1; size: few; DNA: TGCAGCGTCGAACAGGGGATCTACGAGCAGTACTTC; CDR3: CSVEQGIYEQYF
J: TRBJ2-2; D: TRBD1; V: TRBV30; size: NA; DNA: TGTGCCTGGATCCTCGTGCGAAGGACAGGGGCTCCCGGGGAGCTGTTTTTT; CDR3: CAWILVRRTGAPGELFF
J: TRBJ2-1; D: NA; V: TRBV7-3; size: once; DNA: TGTGCCAGCAGCTTTAACGGACAGTACAATGAGCAGTTCTTC; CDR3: CASSFNGQYNEQFF